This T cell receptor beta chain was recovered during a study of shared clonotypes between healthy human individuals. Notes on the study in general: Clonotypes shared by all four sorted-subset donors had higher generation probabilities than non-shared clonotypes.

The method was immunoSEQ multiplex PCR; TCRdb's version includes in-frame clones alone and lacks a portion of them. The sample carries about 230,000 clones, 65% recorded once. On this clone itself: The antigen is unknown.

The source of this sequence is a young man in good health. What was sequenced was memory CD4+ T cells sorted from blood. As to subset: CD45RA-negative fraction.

CDR3 loop: CASTFSGAGSYNEQFF. The DNA of the CDR3 is TGCGCCAGCACCTTTAGCGGGGCCGGCTCCTACAATGAGCAGTTCTTC. The chain links TRBV10-1 to TRBJ2-1; 8 nucleotides line up with TRBD2. Germline trimming cut 7 bases from V and 0 bases from J; bases unmatched to any gene: 8. The CDR3 covers 16 residues. Germline CDR1 WNHNN, CDR2 SYGVQD (reference sequence).